The 29 T cell receptor beta chains in this list originate from one sample, sequenced in a study of blood T cell repertoires in COVID-19. Clones were sequenced by immunoSEQ multiplex PCR, and TCRdb holds only the in-frame ones, with some missing. The top ten hold 10% to 15% of the sample, which has about 90,000 clones, 85% seen once. Sequenced material: peripheral blood. The receptor set was obtained from a woman aged 70-85 years with active or convalescent COVID-19.

This chain's CDR3 is CAGSSGKETQYF. DNA of the CDR3: TGTGCTGGCTCTTCAGGCAAAGAGACCCAGTACTTC. The chain couples TRBV3-1 (or the pseudogene TRBV3-2) to TRBJ2-5; unclear D gene. From germline, CDR1 is LGHDT and CDR2 YNNKEL (reference sequence). The CDR3 covers 12 residues.

The chain recombines TRBV19 with TRBJ1-2; D unresolved. With 7 bases removed from V and 8 bases from J, the gap between germline ends came to 14 bases. CDR3 length: 12 residues. Germline V CDR1 and CDR2: LNHDA, SQIVND (reference sequence). The DNA for the CDR3 is TGTGCCAGTACGCGGGCGAATTGGGGCTACACCTTC. Translation gives CASTRANWGYTF.

This chain uses TRBV19 with TRBJ2-3; D uncertain. The V end was cut by 8 bases, the J end by 0 bases, with 15 bases between. The CDR3 is 15 residues long. Germline CDR1 is LNHDA and CDR2 is SQIVND (reference sequence). The CDR3 nucleotides read TGTGCCAGTTCTTTGGCGGATGCTAGCACAGATACGCAGTATTTT. Translation: CASSLADASTDTQYF.

The chain links TRBV5-4 to TRBJ1-1; a weak D match, TRBD1 (6 bases). V gave up 0 bases and J gave up 4 bases, with 10 bases separating them. The CDR3 length is 14 residues. CDR1 and CDR2 from the germline V gene are SGHNT and YYREEE (reference sequence). CDR3 loop: CASSLGGLGTEAFF. CDR3 sequence (DNA): TGTGCCAGCAGCTTGGGGGGGCTGGGCACTGAAGCTTTCTTT.

This clone was detected only a few times. The chain links TRBV5-1 to TRBJ1-1; D is undetermined. Trimming stripped 1 base from V and 1 base from J, with 5 bases between. Germline V gene sequence: CDR1 SGHRS, CDR2 YFSETQ. The CDR3 is 13 residues long. The CDR3 DNA follows: TGCGCCAGCAGCTTGACAACGAACACTGAAGCTTTCTTT. Encoded protein: CASSLTTNTEAFF. The full variable domain, in which reference TRBV5-1 and TRBJ1-1 provide the parts outside the CDR3, is KAGVTQTPRYLIKTRGQQVTLSCSPISGHRSVSWYQQTPGQGLQFLFEYFSETQRNKGNFPGRFSGRQFSNSRSEMNVSTLELGDSALYLCASSLTTNTEAFFGQGTRLTVV.

The table lists this clone with a count of one. CDR3 nucleotides: TGCAGCGTTGTAACACCGTATGGCTACACCTTC. This gives the protein CSVVTPYGYTF. This chain connects TRBV29-1 to TRBJ1-2; no clear D. The CDR3 totals 11 residues. Per the germline V gene, CDR1 is SQVTM and CDR2 is ANQGSEA. The V and J ends lost 4 bases and 5 bases respectively, with 8 bases between them.

The rearrangement uses TRBV14 and TRBJ1-1; D is ambiguous. Trimming took 4 bases from V and 5 from J, leaving 11 bases between them. Germline values: CDR1 SGHDN, CDR2 FVKESK. This CDR3 region has 13 residues. This CDR3 reads CASSLGMRTEAFF. The CDR3 DNA is TGTGCCAGCAGCCTCGGGATGAGGACTGAAGCTTTCTTT.

The V and J genes are TRBV5-5 and TRBJ2-5, with 8 bases aligning to TRBD1. Germline V gene data show CDR1 as SGHKS and CDR2 as YYEKEE (reference sequence). CDR3 length: 14 residues. With 6 bases clipped from V and 1 base from J, the junction kept 5 bases outside the gene matches. The CDR3 nucleotides read TGTGCCAGCAACCCCGGACAGGGCCAAGAGACCCAGTACTTC. This translates into CASNPGQGQETQYF.

This clone was seen just once. DNA for the CDR3: TGTGCCAGCAGCGACAGGTTCCCTAGCAATCAGCCCCAGCATTTT. Its protein product is CASSDRFPSNQPQHF. The chain couples TRBV2 to TRBJ1-5, with D possibly matching TRBD1 (6 bases). Germline loops: CDR1 SNHLY, CDR2 FYNNEI. Trimming removed 6 bases at V and 0 bases at J, with 12 bases between. CDR3 size: 15 residues.

This sequence joins TRBV4-2 and TRBJ2-7, with 8 bases that match TRBD1. CDR3 length: 15 amino acids. J lost 2 bases, V lost 2 bases, and 5 bases had no gene match. Germline assignment: CDR1 LGHNA and CDR2 YNFKEQ. Here the CDR3 DNA reads TGTGCCAGCAGCCAAACCGGGACAGGAGCCTACGAGCAGTACTTC. It specifies CASSQTGTGAYEQYF.

The chain has TRBV7-9 and TRBJ1-6, with D perhaps matching TRBD1 (6 bases). Germline V CDR1 and CDR2: SEHNR, FQNEAQ (reference sequence). The CDR3 loop spans 14 amino acids. Trimming cost V 5 bases and J 8 bases, with 13 bases left between them. The CDR3 sequence is CASSRGTFDSPLHF. CDR3 nucleotides: TGTGCCAGCAGCCGAGGGACATTCGATTCACCCCTCCACTTT.

The chain uses TRBV7-2 and TRBJ1-5; D might be TRBD1 (6 bases). Trimming pared 3 bases from V and 4 bases from J, leaving 7 bases between. This CDR3 contains 13 residues. Germline values: CDR1 SGHTA, CDR2 FQGNSA. In DNA form, the CDR3 reads TGTGCCAGCAGCTTTCAGGGGAATCAGCCCCAGCATTTT. Translating it yields CASSFQGNQPQHF.

This rearrangement joins TRBV19 to TRBJ1-1, with 9 bases that match TRBD1. After removal of 7 bases from V and 2 bases from J, the junction contained 5 bases not matched to a gene. The CDR3 runs 14 residues. Per the germline V gene, CDR1 is LNHDA and CDR2 is SQIVND (reference sequence). The CDR3 reads CASTRTGENTEAFF. The CDR3 DNA is TGTGCCAGTACCCGGACAGGGGAAAACACTGAAGCTTTCTTT.

The chain employs TRBV5-1 and TRBJ2-7; D might be TRBD2 (6 bases). CDR1 is SGHRS and CDR2 is YFSETQ in the germline V gene. The CDR3 is 14 residues long. V lost 1 base and J lost 4, with 12 bases in between. CDR3 nucleotides: TGCGCCAGCAGCTTGATCAGTGGGACTTACGAGCAGTACTTC. Translation gives CASSLISGTYEQYF. The variable domain in full, completed from reference TRBV5-1 and TRBJ2-7, reads KAGVTQTPRYLIKTRGQQVTLSCSPISGHRSVSWYQQTPGQGLQFLFEYFSETQRNKGNFPGRFSGRQFSNSRSEMNVSTLELGDSALYLCASSLISGTYEQYFGPGTRLTVT.

This clone was seen only once. The chain couples TRBV11-2 to TRBJ2-6; 11 bases fit TRBD2. Germline CDR1 and CDR2: SGHAT and FQNNGV. The V and J ends lost 4 bases and 1 base, in that order; junction bases with no gene match: 3. The CDR3 is 17 residues long. As DNA, the CDR3 is TGTGCCAGCAGCTCGGGACTAGCGGAGTCTGGGGCCAACGTCCTGACTTTC. Translating it yields CASSSGLAESGANVLTF.

The V call is TRBV6-6, the J call TRBJ1-2; a possible D gene is TRBD1 (6 bases). The CDR3 length is 14 residues. CDR1 and CDR2 from the germline V gene are MNHNY and SVGAGI (reference sequence). V lost 5 bases to trimming and J lost 2 bases, with 12 bases between them. In DNA form, the CDR3 reads TGTGCCAGCAGTGTACAGGGATCGAACTATGGCTACACCTTC. Its protein product is CASSVQGSNYGYTF.

This chain connects TRBV28 to TRBJ1-5, with D perhaps TRBD1 (5 bases). There are 16 residues in the CDR3. The V end was cut by 6 bases, the J end by 1 base, with 16 bases between. Germline CDR1 and CDR2: MDHEN and SYDVKM. The CDR3 nucleotides are TGTGCCAGCAGGCAGGACGCGGGGGGGAGCAATCAGCCCCAGCATTTT. This sequence encodes CASRQDAGGSNQPQHF.

V is TRBV5-1 and J is TRBJ2-7; 8 bases are a match to TRBD1. Trimming removed 4 bases from V and 3 bases from J; junction bases left unmatched: 3. Germline assignment: CDR1 SGHRS and CDR2 YFSETQ. The CDR3 totals 13 residues. The CDR3, as DNA: TGCGCCAGCAGCCAGGGACAGGTCTACGAGCAGTACTTC. Amino acid sequence: CASSQGQVYEQYF.

This chain joins TRBV5-4 and TRBJ1-2, with 9 bases aligning to TRBD1. CDR1 is SGHNT, CDR2 YYREEE, per germline (reference sequence). The CDR3 spans 15 residues. The junction had 10 bases not matched to a gene; V was cut back by 0 bases and J by 10 bases. CDR3 sequence: CASSLGQGETNVYTF. CDR3 DNA: TGTGCCAGCAGCTTGGGACAGGGGGAGACGAATGTCTACACCTTC.

V is TRBV19 and J is TRBJ1-5, with TRBD1 matching over 12 bases. CDR1 LNHDA and CDR2 SQIVND come from the germline V gene (reference sequence). The CDR3 runs to 16 residues. V trimming: 5 bases; J trimming: 6 bases; junction bases outside the gene matches: 8. DNA of the CDR3: TGTGCCAGTAGTTTGCCCGGGACAGGGGGCATTCAGCCCCAGCATTTT. The encoded protein is CASSLPGTGGIQPQHF.

The rearrangement links TRBV19 to TRBJ2-3; weak D call: TRBD1 (5 bases). The CDR3 totals 13 residues. Per the germline V gene, CDR1 is LNHDA and CDR2 is SQIVND (reference sequence). The ends were cut back, 6 bases at V and 2 bases at J, with 9 bases in the middle. The CDR3 region is CASSRTTTDTQYF. In DNA form, the CDR3 reads TGTGCCAGTAGCCGGACAACCACAGATACGCAGTATTTT.

The gene calls are TRBV6-1 and TRBJ2-7, with 8 bases identical to TRBD2. Germline trimming cut 4 bases from V and 0 bases from J; bases unmatched to any gene: 11. This CDR3 has 17 residues. Germline V gene sequence: CDR1 MNHNS, CDR2 SASEGT. Here the CDR3 DNA reads TGTGCCAGCAGTGGCATCCTAGGGACTAGGGGCTCCTACGAGCAGTACTTC. It yields the protein CASSGILGTRGSYEQYF.

The gene calls are TRBV7-6 and TRBJ2-2; weak D call: TRBD2 (6 bases). Trimming stripped 0 bases from V and 3 bases from J, with 14 bases between. Per the germline V gene, CDR1 is SGHVS and CDR2 is FNYEAQ. The CDR3 length is 17 residues. DNA of the CDR3: TGTGCCAGCAGCTTAGCGCTGACGGACTACTACACCGGGGAGCTGTTTTTT. Its protein is CASSLALTDYYTGELFF.

This chain joins TRBV3-1 (or the pseudogene TRBV3-2) and TRBJ2-2; a possible D gene is TRBD2 (7 bases). Germline V gene sequence: CDR1 LGHDT, CDR2 YNNKEL (reference sequence). The ends were cut back, 1 base at V and 1 base at J, with 13 bases in the middle. The CDR3 is 17 residues long. CDR3 DNA: TGTGCCAGCAGCCAAGCCCCGGGGGGCCGGAACACCGGGGAGCTGTTTTTT. Protein: CASSQAPGGRNTGELFF.

The V gene is TRBV3-1 (or the pseudogene TRBV3-2), the J gene TRBJ2-6, with 8 bases identical to TRBD1. Germline V CDR1 and CDR2: LGHDT, YNNKEL (reference sequence). V dropped 5 bases and J dropped 0; count of bases not matched to a gene: 9. The CDR3 covers 18 residues. The CDR3 loop is CASSKTGGRTSGANVLTF. In nucleotides, the CDR3 is TGTGCCAGCAGCAAAACAGGGGGTCGGACCTCTGGGGCCAACGTCCTGACTTTC.

The chain employs TRBV19 and TRBJ2-2, with 10 positions matching TRBD1. V dropped 3 bases and J dropped 4; count of bases not matched to a gene: 5. Germline V lookup: CDR1 LNHDA, CDR2 SQIVND (reference sequence). This CDR3 comprises 16 residues. Here the CDR3 DNA reads TGTGCCAGTAGTATTGACAGGGGGCGAGGCACCGGGGAGCTGTTTTTT. Protein sequence: CASSIDRGRGTGELFF.

In its sample, this clone was seen once. This chain links TRBV4-3 with TRBJ2-7; D is perhaps TRBD1 (6 bases). Deletions cut 1 base from V and 5 bases from J, with 15 bases between. The CDR3 is 15 amino acids. CDR1 and CDR2 from the germline V gene are LGHNA and YSLEER. Written as DNA, the CDR3 is TGCGCCAGCAGCCAAGTTGGACCCAGGGGCGACGAGCAGTACTTC. Translating it yields CASSQVGPRGDEQYF.

Only a few counts were recorded for this clone. The V gene is TRBV15, the J gene TRBJ2-7; the D gene is possibly TRBD2 (5 bases). Germline lookup yields CDR1 LNHNV and CDR2 YYDKDF (reference sequence). V was pared by 0 bases and J by 3 bases, with 9 bases between. The length of the CDR3 is 14 residues. The CDR3 here is CATSRDVGGYEQYF. CDR3 bases: TGTGCCACCAGCAGAGATGTTGGAGGCTACGAGCAGTACTTC.

The CDR3 DNA reads as TGCGCCAGCAGTGATAGTCGAACGAACACCGGGGAGCTGTTTTTT. Protein sequence: CASSDSRTNTGELFF. This sequence joins TRBV10-1 and TRBJ2-2, with unresolved D. In germline, CDR1 is WNHNN, CDR2 SYGVQD (reference sequence). The CDR3 is 15 residues long. Trimming left V 3 bases short and J 0 bases short, with 8 bases between.